This T cell receptor (beta chain) was profiled in a study of blood T cell repertoires in COVID-19. Background on the study: Both acute and convalescent COVID-19 samples were obtained from the United States, Italy and Spain.

Residents of approximately 25 US areas, aged roughly 18 to 90 years, made up the participants. Two negative PCRs, clearance, or symptom resolution had been documented for recovered Cohort 3 donors. Authors' data handling: It was from reference gene primer amplification that nucleated cell counts were estimated. TCRdb's copy holds only in-frame clones and misses some; the assay was immunoSEQ multiplex PCR. The D gene and trimming were derived from the DNA, and the V and J assignments and clone size from that table. The table has around 300,000 clones, around nine tenths seen once. The germline V and J ends were trimmed by 6 bases and 5 bases, with 16 bases remaining between them. The germline gives CDR1 MNHEY, CDR2 SMNVEV (reference sequence). The CDR3 loop spans 14 amino acids.

The source of this sequence is a man younger than 45 who had recovered from COVID-19. The specimen was PBMCs or T cells enriched from blood (not recorded which). The rearrangement uses TRBV27 and TRBJ2-5, with a tentative D call TRBD1 (5 bases). CDR3 protein: CASRPLQGKETQYF. In DNA, the CDR3 is TGTGCCAGCAGGCCCCTCCAGGGCAAGGAGACCCAGTACTTC.